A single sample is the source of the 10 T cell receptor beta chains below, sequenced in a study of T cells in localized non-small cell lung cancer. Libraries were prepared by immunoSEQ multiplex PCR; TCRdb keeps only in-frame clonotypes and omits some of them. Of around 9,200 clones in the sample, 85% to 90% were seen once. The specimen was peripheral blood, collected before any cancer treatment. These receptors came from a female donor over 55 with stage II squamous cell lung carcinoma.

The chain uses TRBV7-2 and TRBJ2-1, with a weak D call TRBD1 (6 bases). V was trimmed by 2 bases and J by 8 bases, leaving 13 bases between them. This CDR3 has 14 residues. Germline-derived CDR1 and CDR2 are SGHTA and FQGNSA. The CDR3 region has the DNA TGTGCCAGCAGCTTACTGGACAGAGGCGATGAGCAGTTCTTC. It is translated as CASSLLDRGDEQFF.

The DNA of the CDR3 is TGTGCCAGCAGCAACAGGGTTGAGCAGTTCTTC. This encodes CASSNRVEQFF. The gene calls are TRBV7-9 and TRBJ2-1; D might be TRBD1 (6 bases). This CDR3 has 11 amino acids. V was shortened by 5 bases and J by 9 bases, with 8 bases between the two germline ends. From germline, CDR1 is SEHNR and CDR2 FQNEAQ (reference sequence).

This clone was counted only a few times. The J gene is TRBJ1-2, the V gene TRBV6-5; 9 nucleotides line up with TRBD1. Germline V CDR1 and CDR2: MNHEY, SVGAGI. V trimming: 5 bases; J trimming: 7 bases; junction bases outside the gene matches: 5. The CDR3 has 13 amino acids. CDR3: CASSQGQGGGYTF. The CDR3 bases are TGTGCCAGCAGTCAGGGACAGGGTGGTGGCTACACCTTC.

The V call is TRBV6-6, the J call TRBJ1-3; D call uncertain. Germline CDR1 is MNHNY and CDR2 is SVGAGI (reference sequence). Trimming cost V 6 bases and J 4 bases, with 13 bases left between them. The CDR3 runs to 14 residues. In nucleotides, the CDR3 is TGTGCCAGCAGCCCCGAGGGTATAGGAAACACCATATATTTT. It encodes CASSPEGIGNTIYF.

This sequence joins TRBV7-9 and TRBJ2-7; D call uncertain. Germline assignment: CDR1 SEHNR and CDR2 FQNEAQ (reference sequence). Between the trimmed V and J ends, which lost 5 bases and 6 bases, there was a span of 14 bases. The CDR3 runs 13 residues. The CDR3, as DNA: TGTGCCAGCAGCCATTCCAACGAGGTCGAGCAGTACGTC. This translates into CASSHSNEVEQYV.

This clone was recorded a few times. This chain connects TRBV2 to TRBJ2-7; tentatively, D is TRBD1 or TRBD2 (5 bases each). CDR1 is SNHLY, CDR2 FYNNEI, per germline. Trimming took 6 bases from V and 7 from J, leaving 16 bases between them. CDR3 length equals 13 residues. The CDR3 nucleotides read TGTGCCAGCAGCGTCGGGACGGCTCTTGAGCAGTACTTC. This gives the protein CASSVGTALEQYF.

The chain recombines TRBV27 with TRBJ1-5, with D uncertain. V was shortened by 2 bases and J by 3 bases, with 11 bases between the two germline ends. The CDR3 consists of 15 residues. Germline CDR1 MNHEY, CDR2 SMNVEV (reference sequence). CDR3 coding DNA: TGTGCCAGCAGTTTAGGTTCCCCGACCAATCAGCCCCAGCATTTT. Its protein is CASSLGSPTNQPQHF.

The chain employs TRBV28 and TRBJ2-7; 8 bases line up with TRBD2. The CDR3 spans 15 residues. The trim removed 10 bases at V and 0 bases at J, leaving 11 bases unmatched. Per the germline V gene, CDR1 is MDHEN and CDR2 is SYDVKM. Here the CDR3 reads CATREGGTLSYEQYV. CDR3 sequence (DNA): TGTGCCACCCGGGAGGGCGGGACACTCTCCTACGAGCAGTACGTC.

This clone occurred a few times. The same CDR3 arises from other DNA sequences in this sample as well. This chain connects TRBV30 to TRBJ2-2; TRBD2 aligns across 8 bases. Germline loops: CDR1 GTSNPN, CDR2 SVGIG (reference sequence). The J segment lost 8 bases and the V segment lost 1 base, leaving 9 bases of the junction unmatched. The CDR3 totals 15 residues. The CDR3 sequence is CAWSAPGGGVGELFF. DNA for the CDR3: TGTGCCTGGAGTGCCCCGGGAGGGGGGGTTGGGGAGCTGTTTTTT.

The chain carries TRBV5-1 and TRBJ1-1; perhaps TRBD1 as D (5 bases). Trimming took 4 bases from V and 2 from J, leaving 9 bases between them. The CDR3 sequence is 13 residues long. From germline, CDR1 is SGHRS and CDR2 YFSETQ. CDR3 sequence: CASSRDSNTEAFF. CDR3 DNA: TGCGCCAGCAGCCGCGACAGCAACACTGAAGCTTTCTTT.